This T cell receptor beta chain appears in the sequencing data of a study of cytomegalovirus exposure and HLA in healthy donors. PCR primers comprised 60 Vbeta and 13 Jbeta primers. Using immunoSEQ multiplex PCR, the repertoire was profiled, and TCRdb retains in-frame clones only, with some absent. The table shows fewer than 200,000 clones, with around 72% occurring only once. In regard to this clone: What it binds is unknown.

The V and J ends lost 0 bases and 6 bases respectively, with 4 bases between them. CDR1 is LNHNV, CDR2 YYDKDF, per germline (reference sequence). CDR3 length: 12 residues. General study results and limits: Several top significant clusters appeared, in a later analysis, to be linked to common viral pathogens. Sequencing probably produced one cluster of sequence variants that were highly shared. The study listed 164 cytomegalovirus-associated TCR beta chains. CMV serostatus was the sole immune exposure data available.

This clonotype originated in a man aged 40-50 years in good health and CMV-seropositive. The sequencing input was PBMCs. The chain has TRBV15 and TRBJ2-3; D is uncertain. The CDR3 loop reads CATSRDGDTQYF. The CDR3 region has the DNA TGTGCCACCAGCAGAGACGGTGATACGCAGTATTTT.